This T cell receptor (beta chain) was obtained from a study of cytomegalovirus exposure and HLA in healthy donors listed by TCRdb under 2017. General notes on the study: An earlier analysis of a few hundred of the donors reported 276 Gb of sequence data and about 120 million unique TCR beta sequences obtained from about 170 million T cells. Roughly 5 DR-DQ haplotypes were handled as single units for association and clustering because linkage in the cohort was strong. Besides the first cohort of roughly 640 subjects, a separate validation cohort made up of around 120 different subjects was used. In the later analysis, no new phenotypic data were used to find candidate immune exposures; instead, reliance was placed on TCR beta sequences and their occurrence across donors. Donor age, sex, ethnicity and CMV serostatus were collected together with the repertoire data. The number of typed donors differed by locus: about 629-630 for A, B, C, DRB1 and DQB1; approximately 520 for DQA1; over 600 for DPA1; and 450 to 480 for DPB1. Every discovery cohort repertoire had been produced on one sequencing platform. The study was designed to test whether signatures of past pathogen exposure could be identified by cataloging public T cell receptors. A later genetic analysis used genome-wide SNP genotypes for about three fifths of the 666 donors, treating that subset as a discovery cohort. An early release covering roughly 600 HLA-typed donors comprised about 320 gigabases of sequencing data and 85 million to 100 million unique TCR sequences. Of the 350 to 450 genotyped donors, approximately 82% fell in the genetic ancestry cluster associated with self-reported Caucasian donors. To study patterns of TCR occurrence, a later analysis re-analyzed previously published TCR beta repertoires from hundreds of donors and added high-resolution HLA genotyping. HLA typing included class I and class II loci at four-digit resolution. Among 300 to 500 genotyped donors of the cohort, an average of about 240,000 unique TCR beta nucleotide sequences was sequenced per donor, of which about 18% were non-productive. An earlier analysis of several hundred of the donors applied high-throughput TCR beta sequencing to assess whether each TCR beta V gene segment acted as functional or pseudogenic. The study combined high-throughput TCR immunosequencing, statistical association of individual TCRs with disease status, and machine learning to predict cytomegalovirus infection status. The study profiled the T cell repertoires of more than 500 subjects by immunosequencing and related them to cytomegalovirus serostatus. The study at large found these results: A later analysis reported that several top co-occurrence clusters appeared linked to parvovirus B19, influenza, CMV and Epstein-Barr virus. In an earlier analysis of about 550 of the donors, most TCR beta V segments were observed in productive rearrangements about 87% or about 30% of the time, broadly matching IMGT annotations. In this cohort, only TCR beta chains were sequenced, and detectable features were limited by the absence of alpha or paired-chain data. Sequencing depth was assumed to be roughly uniform across donors in the presence/absence analyses, though that assumption may not hold. A further reported finding was that TCR beta sequences accurately predicted the HLA-A and HLA-B alleles for most subjects in the first cohort. A later analysis found that HLA-associated TCR beta chains were more clonally expanded and had lower generation probabilities than equally common non-associated chains. Most TCR sequences were observed very rarely across donors, whereas some public TCRs were present in many individuals. The authors suggested that the approach could potentially be extended to other disease states and immunological phenotypes. A group of highly shared sequence variants was considered likely to be a technical artifact of the sequencing pipeline. In a later analysis, 15,000 to 20,000 TCR beta sequences were associated with specific HLA alleles at a false discovery rate of 0.05. Correlated functional status among segregating V segments might reflect linkage disequilibrium, but an unknown experimental factor could not be ruled out. Because the 87-base-pair reads could not distinguish some IMGT-functional V segments, including TRBV6-2 and TRBV6-3, those segments were excluded. In a later analysis, the rate of TCR association differed among HLA loci, with DRB1 alleles having the most associated TCRs and HLA-C alleles having the fewest. The study listed 170 or so TCR beta chains as associated with cytomegalovirus. In both the original and validation cohorts, the classifier was reported to diagnose cytomegalovirus status with high specificity and sensitivity. The earlier analysis of around 600 of the donors excluded 15 to 20 rarely observed V segments, including chromosome 9 orphons, because counts were too low. A few of the identified cytomegalovirus-associated TCR beta chains were confirmed in vitro to be specific for cytomegalovirus antigens. The only immune exposure information available for the cohort was CMV serostatus. According to a later genetic analysis, donors in an Asian-associated ancestry cluster had fewer N-insertions in productive TCRs than the roughly 660-donor mean. A later analysis found that most CMV-associated TCR beta chains appeared HLA-restricted, with HLA associations seemingly driven largely by CMV exposure. Assigning TCR associations to individual alleles was difficult when HLA alleles, especially DR and DQ, strongly co-occurred. HLA typing was unavailable for some donors at each locus, so association tests used only the typed subset. In a later genetic analysis, a missense DCLRE1C variant was associated with V-gene and J-gene trimming of TCR beta chains, and the association was replicated in an independent cohort.

As for this clone: No antigen is known for it.

Library construction relied on the immunoSEQ multiplex PCR assay. A mixture of 60 forward primers for TCR Vbeta segments and 13 reverse primers for TCR Jbeta segments was used in the multiplex PCR. The CDR3 region of rearranged TCR beta genes was amplified from genomic DNA by a multiplex PCR assay. On the Illumina HiSeq System, the amplified TCR beta libraries were sequenced as 87-base-pair reads. Under the source paper's analysis protocol: In a later analysis, around 80 million unique TCR beta chains were counted across the roughly 610 repertoires, and roughly 11 million of these chains were shared by at least two donors. Raw reads were error-corrected and collapsed into unique sequences with a nearest-neighbor algorithm that merged closely related sequences to remove PCR and sequencing errors. CDR3 sequences were aligned to IMGT reference sequences to assign V, D and J gene segments. For a sequence to be retained, a match of at least six nucleotides was required to both a V gene segment and a J gene segment. A rearrangement was called productive if the CDR3 had no stop codons and remained in frame with V and J, and every other rearrangement was called non-productive. CDR3 was defined by IMGT convention, running from the second conserved V-encoded cysteine to the conserved J-encoded phenylalanine. Sequences without an unambiguous match to a single V gene segment were excluded from the earlier analysis of approximately 560 of the donors. In an earlier analysis of several hundred of the donors, V segments were called functional above 56.7% productive rearrangements and were called segregating when the between-donor standard deviation exceeded 5%. A statistical classification framework was built for diagnosing cytomegalovirus status from the catalog of TCR beta chain sequences. In a later analysis, V and J genes were assigned by comparing TCR nucleotide sequences against IMGT/GENE-DB human TR gene sequences. Using the TCRdist pipeline, a later analysis assigned CDR3 sequences along with most-parsimonious VDJ recombination scenarios. In a later analysis, each TCR beta chain was defined by its CDR3 amino acid sequence together with its V-gene family, and reads lacking a unique V-gene family were excluded. As a way to deal with suspected cross-contamination and a sequencing artifact, a later analysis dropped 450 to 600 nucleotide sequences that were highly shared and had low generation probability. In a later analysis, a clonal expansion index for each public chain was calculated from normalized within-repertoire ranks of inferred template counts. Generation probabilities in a later analysis came from a VDJ recombination model fitted to out-of-frame rearrangements, and those results were checked against IGoR. Hypergeometric tests were used in a later analysis to score TCR-TCR, TCR-HLA and TCR-CMV co-occurrence, with a repertoire-size bias correction applied to the TCR pairs. A later analysis estimated false discovery rates by permuting HLA or CMV assignments 20 times. In a later analysis, co-occurring TCRs were grouped using DBSCAN, with TCRdist sequence similarity added in when clustering inside HLA-allele-positive subsets. Repertoires with fewer than 30,000 or more than 120,000 public chains, plus five repertoires with anomalous nucleotide sharing, were excluded from co-occurrence clustering. TCRdb mirrors the immuneACCESS table, restricted to in-frame sequences. Some clones are absent from its copies; in checked studies, under half trace to an unresolved V gene, and the reason for the others is unknown. V, J and clone size are those of that table, while D and trimming were read from the DNA. This sample's clone table shows around 76,000 clones. The top ten constitute over 1.2% of the sample.

V is cut back by 4 bases and J by 7 bases, with 10 bases in the junction unmatched. For CDR1 and CDR2, the germline V gene (reference sequence) lists LNHDA and SQIVND. The CDR3, cysteine through phenylalanine, is 15 amino acids long. Solely the CDR3 DNA is kept, with 45 bases framed from the first base. The cohort consisted of approximately 670 healthy bone marrow donors. All cohort members were sampled while nominally healthy, although unrecorded immune exposures were likely present. The donor tested CMV seronegative, placing the donor among the 350 or so seronegative members of the cohort. A peripheral blood sample was provided by each donor, and peripheral blood mononuclear cells were used for TCR beta sequencing. The Qiagen DNeasy Blood Extraction Kit was used to extract genomic DNA from the blood cell samples.

Sequencing was done on a sample of PBMCs. The chain uses TRBV19 and TRBJ2-7; TRBD2 aligns with 10 central bases. This TCR was sampled from an older woman in good health and CMV-seronegative. The CDR3 protein sequence reads: CASSTLAGVAGEQYF. The base sequence is TGTGCCAGTAGTACCCTAGCGGGAGTGGCTGGGGAGCAGTACTTC.